This is a list of T cell receptor beta chains from one sample in a study of cytomegalovirus exposure and HLA in healthy donors. Sequencing used immunoSEQ multiplex PCR; TCRdb keeps in-frame clones, though not all of them. The sample holds about 140,000 clones, roughly three fifths seen once. What was sequenced was PBMCs. These receptors were taken from a male donor in good health and CMV-seronegative. Each CDR3 is given with its conserved first and last residue. The D gene is left open where the match is weak. Rows give clone size only sometimes, using once, few, many, or a class for an expanded clone.

length: 16
size: .
J: TRBJ2-5
D: .
V: TRBV11-2
DNA: TGTGCCAGCAGCTTAGGACCGGGTGGCCCGCCGGAGACCCAGTACTTC
CDR3: CASSLGPGGPPETQYF

length: 15
size: once
J: TRBJ2-7
D: TRBD2
V: TRBV5-4
DNA: TGTGCCAGCAGCGAAGGGACTAGCGGGTACTACGAGCAGTACTTC
CDR3: CASSEGTSGYYEQYF

length: 14
size: few
J: TRBJ1-2
D: TRBD1
V: TRBV6-5
DNA: TGTGCCAGCAGCCACCCAGGGGGCGGCTATGGCTACACCTTC
CDR3: CASSHPGGGYGYTF

length: 15
size: .
J: TRBJ1-4
D: .
V: TRBV28
DNA: TGTGCCAGCAGACCGATATCGGGGGGAAATGAAAAACTGTTTTTT
CDR3: CASRPISGGNEKLFF

length: 16
size: .
J: TRBJ2-3
D: .
V: TRBV30
DNA: TGTGCCTGGAGTTTAGCCGGAGGGAGCCCCACAGATACGCAGTATTTT
CDR3: CAWSLAGGSPTDTQYF

length: 14
size: once
J: TRBJ1-1
D: .
V: TRBV2
DNA: TGTGCCAGCACCCCTATAGCGGGGAACACTGAAGCTTTCTTT
CDR3: CASTPIAGNTEAFF

length: 11
size: .
J: TRBJ2-3
D: .
V: TRBV6-5
DNA: TGTGCCAGCACTCAGTTGGATACGCAGTATTTT
CDR3: CASTQLDTQYF

length: 13
size: .
J: TRBJ2-3
D: TRBD2
V: TRBV9
DNA: TGTGCCAGCACGTCCGGGGGGGCAGATACGCAGTATTTT
CDR3: CASTSGGADTQYF

length: 11
size: .
J: TRBJ2-3
D: .
V: TRBV7-9
DNA: TGTGCCAGCAGCCGGACAGATACGCAGTATTTT
CDR3: CASSRTDTQYF

length: 14
size: .
J: TRBJ1-1
D: TRBD1
V: TRBV9
DNA: TGTGCCAGCAGCGCGGGACAGGTGGGCACTGAAGCTTTCTTT
CDR3: CASSAGQVGTEAFF

length: 15
size: .
J: TRBJ2-6
D: .
V: TRBV6-5
DNA: TGTGCCAGCAGCCAAACAGGGACTGGGGCCAACGTCCTGACTTTC
CDR3: CASSQTGTGANVLTF

length: 15
size: .
J: TRBJ1-6
D: .
V: TRBV2
DNA: TGTGCCAGCAGTGAATTTCGGGGAAATAATTCACCCCTCCACTTT
CDR3: CASSEFRGNNSPLHF

length: 18
size: .
J: TRBJ1-1
D: TRBD1
V: TRBV4-1
DNA: TGCGCCAGCAGCCAAGATCGGTACAGGGGGTCGGTGAACACTGAAGCTTTCTTT
CDR3: CASSQDRYRGSVNTEAFF

length: 14
size: .
J: TRBJ1-1
D: TRBD1
V: TRBV2
DNA: TGTGCCAGCAGTGAACTGGGACAGGGGCCGGGGGCTTTCTTT
CDR3: CASSELGQGPGAFF

length: 13
size: .
J: TRBJ1-2
D: TRBD1
V: TRBV9
DNA: TGTGCCAGCAGCGCGAACAGGGGAGGTGGCTACACCTTC
CDR3: CASSANRGGGYTF

length: 16
size: .
J: TRBJ2-5
D: TRBD1
V: TRBV5-1
DNA: TGCGCCAGCAGCTTGGGGGCACAGGGGGCAGGAGAGACCCAGTACTTC
CDR3: CASSLGAQGAGETQYF

length: 13
size: .
J: TRBJ2-5
D: .
V: TRBV4-1
DNA: TGCGCCAGCAGCCAATGGCAGAAAGAGACCCAGTACTTC
CDR3: CASSQWQKETQYF

length: 18
size: .
J: TRBJ2-3
D: TRBD2
V: TRBV5-1
DNA: TGCGCCAGCGTCCTTAGGGCTAGCGGGGGGCCAGGCACAGATACGCAGTATTTT
CDR3: CASVLRASGGPGTDTQYF

length: 16
size: .
J: TRBJ2-2
D: .
V: TRBV9
DNA: TGTGCCAGCAGCGTTCTGGGAGACCCAAACACCGGGGAGCTGTTTTTT
CDR3: CASSVLGDPNTGELFF

length: 14
size: once
J: TRBJ2-1
D: .
V: TRBV7-2
DNA: TGTGCCAGCAGCTTAGTTTCTAGCCTATCTGAGCAGTTCTTC
CDR3: CASSLVSSLSEQFF

length: 15
size: once
J: TRBJ1-5
D: TRBD1
V: TRBV6-5
DNA: TGTGCCAGCAGTTACGGCAGGGGGCCCGATCAGCCCCAGCATTTT
CDR3: CASSYGRGPDQPQHF

length: 11
size: few
J: TRBJ2-5
D: .
V: TRBV2
DNA: TGTGCCAGCAATACACAAGAGACCCAGTACTTC
CDR3: CASNTQETQYF

length: 14
size: once
J: TRBJ1-1
D: TRBD1
V: TRBV2
DNA: TGTGCCAGCAGTGTGGGACAGGGTAGGGCTGAAGCTTTCTTT
CDR3: CASSVGQGRAEAFF

length: 13
size: few
J: TRBJ1-3
D: .
V: TRBV29-1
DNA: TGCAGCGTTGAGTCGGTCGCTGGAAACACCATATATTTT
CDR3: CSVESVAGNTIYF

length: 21
size: .
J: TRBJ2-3
D: TRBD2
V: TRBV4-3
DNA: TGCGCCAGCAGCCAAGATACGATTCGGCCCGCTCTAGCGGACCACACAGATACGCAGTATTTT
CDR3: CASSQDTIRPALADHTDTQYF

length: 16
size: few
J: TRBJ2-7
D: TRBD2
V: TRBV7-8
DNA: TGTGCCAGCAGCTTATGGTCTAGCGGGGGTGGGTACGAGCAGTACTTC
CDR3: CASSLWSSGGGYEQYF

length: 13
size: few
J: TRBJ1-4
D: .
V: TRBV15
DNA: TGTGCCACCAGCAGAGACCATAATGAAAAACTGTTTTTT
CDR3: CATSRDHNEKLFF

length: 13
size: .
J: TRBJ2-3
D: .
V: TRBV27
DNA: TGTGCCAGCAGATTTACTCGCACAGATACGCAGTATTTT
CDR3: CASRFTRTDTQYF

length: 14
size: .
J: TRBJ2-1
D: .
V: TRBV18
DNA: TGTGCCAGCTCGGGCCTACAGGGCTACAATGAGCAGTTCTTC
CDR3: CASSGLQGYNEQFF

length: 16
size: few
J: TRBJ1-2
D: .
V: TRBV28
DNA: TGTGCCAGCAGGCAATCATCCCTAGGGGGAGCCTATGGCTACACCTTC
CDR3: CASRQSSLGGAYGYTF

length: 13
size: .
J: TRBJ2-7
D: .
V: TRBV5-4
DNA: TGTGCCAGCAGCTTGGGAAGACTCTACGAGCAGTACTTC
CDR3: CASSLGRLYEQYF

length: 14
size: few
J: TRBJ1-4
D: .
V: TRBV2
DNA: TGTGCCATCCTCCGCAGGGATACTAATGAAAAACTGTTTTTT
CDR3: CAILRRDTNEKLFF

length: 15
size: .
J: TRBJ1-2
D: .
V: TRBV4-1
DNA: TGCGCCAGCAGCCAAGATGGGCTGACGGGGAGAGGTTACCCCTTC
CDR3: CASSQDGLTGRGYPF

length: 13
size: few
J: TRBJ2-5
D: .
V: TRBV19
DNA: TGTGCCAGTAGTATAGCAGGGCAAGAGACCCAGTACTTC
CDR3: CASSIAGQETQYF

length: 14
size: .
J: TRBJ2-7
D: .
V: TRBV18
DNA: TGTGCCAGCTCACCACAAGAGGACAGTTACGAGCAGTACTTC
CDR3: CASSPQEDSYEQYF

length: 16
size: .
J: TRBJ1-2
D: .
V: TRBV5-1
DNA: TGCGCCAGCAGCCCCGAGGGAGTGAAACCAAACTATGGCTACACCTTC
CDR3: CASSPEGVKPNYGYTF

length: 16
size: .
J: TRBJ2-7
D: TRBD2
V: TRBV27
DNA: TGTGCCAGCAGTTCAGGACTAGCGGGGGGTAATCGGGAGCAGTACTTC
CDR3: CASSSGLAGGNREQYF

length: 15
size: .
J: TRBJ1-2
D: .
V: TRBV7-9
DNA: TGTGCCAGCAGCACCCTGGGACAACGGAACTATGGCTACACCTTC
CDR3: CASSTLGQRNYGYTF

length: 15
size: .
J: TRBJ2-3
D: TRBD1
V: TRBV11-2
DNA: TGTGCCAGCAGCCTCGGACAGGTCGGGGCAGATACGCAGTATTTT
CDR3: CASSLGQVGADTQYF

length: 20
size: once
J: TRBJ2-2
D: TRBD2
V: TRBV2
DNA: TGTGCCAGCAGTGAACGAAAGCCGGGGCTAGCGGGGGGGAACACCGGGGAGCTGTTTTTT
CDR3: CASSERKPGLAGGNTGELFF

length: 16
size: .
J: TRBJ2-1
D: .
V: TRBV7-7
DNA: TGTGCTAGCAGCCCCCTGCAGGGGTTTCCCTACAATGAGCAGTTCTTC
CDR3: CASSPLQGFPYNEQFF

length: 14
size: .
J: TRBJ1-4
D: TRBD1
V: TRBV5-5
DNA: TGTGCCAGCAGTCCAGGGGGAGGTAATGAAAAACTGTTTTTT
CDR3: CASSPGGGNEKLFF

length: 15
size: .
J: TRBJ1-1
D: TRBD1
V: TRBV9
DNA: TGTGCCAGCAGCGTGACAGGGGGAGGGAACACTGAAGCTTTCTTT
CDR3: CASSVTGGGNTEAFF

length: 15
size: .
J: TRBJ1-1
D: .
V: TRBV18
DNA: TGTGCCAGCTCACCAACGGGAAAGAGGGAACCTGAAGCTTTCTTT
CDR3: CASSPTGKREPEAFF

length: 14
size: .
J: TRBJ2-3
D: .
V: TRBV6-1
DNA: TGTGCCACTGAGACAGGCCAGGGCACAGATACGCAGTATTTT
CDR3: CATETGQGTDTQYF

length: 16
size: .
J: TRBJ2-2
D: TRBD2
V: TRBV7-9
DNA: TGTGCCAGCACCAACACCCTAGCGGGGGGGCCCGGGGAGCTGTTTTTT
CDR3: CASTNTLAGGPGELFF

length: 14
size: few
J: TRBJ2-7
D: TRBD1
V: TRBV7-9
DNA: TGTTCCAGCAGCCTGGGACAGGGATACTACGAGCAGTACTTC
CDR3: CSSSLGQGYYEQYF

length: 14
size: .
J: TRBJ1-1
D: .
V: TRBV4-1
DNA: TGCGCCAGCAGCCTTTTACAGGAGAACACTGAAGCTTTCTTT
CDR3: CASSLLQENTEAFF

length: 15
size: .
J: TRBJ1-5
D: TRBD1
V: TRBV7-9
DNA: TGTGCCAGCAGCTTCGACAGGGATCAGGGTCAGCCCCAGCATTTT
CDR3: CASSFDRDQGQPQHF

length: 11
size: .
J: TRBJ2-1
D: TRBD2
V: TRBV6-5
DNA: TGTGCCAGCACCCGGGGGGGTGAGCAGTTCTTC
CDR3: CASTRGGEQFF

length: 14
size: once
J: TRBJ2-3
D: .
V: TRBV18
DNA: TGTGCCAGCTCACCAGACCCGGGGGCAGATACGCAGTATTTT
CDR3: CASSPDPGADTQYF

length: 14
size: .
J: TRBJ1-5
D: .
V: TRBV2
DNA: TGTGCCAGCAGGCAGGCTCTTAGCAATCAGCCCCAGCATTTT
CDR3: CASRQALSNQPQHF

length: 14
size: .
J: TRBJ2-3
D: .
V: TRBV28
DNA: TGTGCCAGCAGTTTACCACAGGGCACAGATACGCAGTATTTT
CDR3: CASSLPQGTDTQYF

length: 13
size: few
J: TRBJ2-6
D: .
V: TRBV28
DNA: TGTGCCAGCTCCTACTCTGGGGCCAACGTCCTGACTTTC
CDR3: CASSYSGANVLTF

length: 13
size: .
J: TRBJ2-5
D: .
V: TRBV9
DNA: TGTGCCAGCAGCGTAGAAGGGGCAGAGACCCAGTACTTC
CDR3: CASSVEGAETQYF